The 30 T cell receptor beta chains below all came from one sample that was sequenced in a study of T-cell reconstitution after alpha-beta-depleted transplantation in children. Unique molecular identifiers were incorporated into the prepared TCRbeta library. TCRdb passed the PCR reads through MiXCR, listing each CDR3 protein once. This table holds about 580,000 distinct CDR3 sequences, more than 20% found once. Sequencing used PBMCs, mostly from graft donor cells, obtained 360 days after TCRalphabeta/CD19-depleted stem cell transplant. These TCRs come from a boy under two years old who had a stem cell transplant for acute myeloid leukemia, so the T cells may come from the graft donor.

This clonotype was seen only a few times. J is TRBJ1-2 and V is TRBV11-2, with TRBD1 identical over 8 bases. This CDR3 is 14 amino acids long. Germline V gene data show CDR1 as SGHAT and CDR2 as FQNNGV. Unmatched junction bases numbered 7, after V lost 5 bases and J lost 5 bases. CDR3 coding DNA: TGTGCCAGCAGCCATGACAGGGGTGGATATGGCTACACCTTC. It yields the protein CASSHDRGGYGYTF. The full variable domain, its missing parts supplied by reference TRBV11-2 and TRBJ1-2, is EAGVAQSPRYKIIEKRQSVAFWCNPISGHATLYWYQQILGQGPKLLIQFQNNGVVDDSQLPKDRFSAERLKGVDSTLKIQPAKLEDSAVYLCASSHDRGGYGYTFGSGTRLTVV.

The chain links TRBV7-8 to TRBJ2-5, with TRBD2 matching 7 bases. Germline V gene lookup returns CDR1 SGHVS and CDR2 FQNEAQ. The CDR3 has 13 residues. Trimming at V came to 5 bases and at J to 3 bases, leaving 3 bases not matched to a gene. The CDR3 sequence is CASSGTSEETQYF. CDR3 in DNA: TGTGCCAGCAGCGGTACTAGCGAAGAGACCCAGTACTTC.

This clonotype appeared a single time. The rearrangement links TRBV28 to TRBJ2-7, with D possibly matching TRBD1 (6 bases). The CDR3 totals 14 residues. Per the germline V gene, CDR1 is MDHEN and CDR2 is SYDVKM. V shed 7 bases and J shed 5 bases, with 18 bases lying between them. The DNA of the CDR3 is TGTGCCAGCACCGCGGACAGTGGGGTCGACGAGCAGTACGTC. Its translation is CASTADSGVDEQYV.

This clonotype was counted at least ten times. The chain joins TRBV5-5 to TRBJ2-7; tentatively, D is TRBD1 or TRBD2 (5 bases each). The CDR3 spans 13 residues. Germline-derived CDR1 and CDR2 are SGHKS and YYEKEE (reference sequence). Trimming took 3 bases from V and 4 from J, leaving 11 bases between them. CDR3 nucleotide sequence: TGTGCCAGCAGCTGGGGCGGGCCTTACGAGCAGTACTTC. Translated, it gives CASSWGGPYEQYF.

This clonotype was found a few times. CDR3 protein: CASSLAYQPQHF. The CDR3, as DNA: TGTGCCAGCAGCTTAGCGTACCAGCCCCAGCATTTT. The rearrangement links TRBV7-2 to TRBJ1-5; D gene unclear. V lost 0 bases to trimming and J lost 7 bases, with 4 bases between them. The germline gives CDR1 SGHTA, CDR2 FQGNSA. The CDR3 has 12 amino acids.

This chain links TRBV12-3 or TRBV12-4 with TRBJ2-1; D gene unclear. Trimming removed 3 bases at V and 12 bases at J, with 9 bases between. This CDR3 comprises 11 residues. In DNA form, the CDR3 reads TGTGCCAGCAGTTTTCCCTCCGGGCAGTTCTTC. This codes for CASSFPSGQFF.

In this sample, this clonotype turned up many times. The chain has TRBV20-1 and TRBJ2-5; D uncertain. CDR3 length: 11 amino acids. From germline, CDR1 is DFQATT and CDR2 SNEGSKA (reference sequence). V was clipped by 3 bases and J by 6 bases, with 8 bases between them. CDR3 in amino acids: CSASIAKTQYF. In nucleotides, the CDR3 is TGCAGTGCTAGTATCGCGAAGACCCAGTACTTC.

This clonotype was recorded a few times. The CDR3 sequence is CASSLQGTGASYEQYF. Here the CDR3 DNA reads TGTGCCAGCAGTTTACAGGGGACAGGGGCCTCCTACGAGCAGTACTTC. The chain uses TRBV27 and TRBJ2-7, with TRBD1 matching 10 bases. This CDR3 has 16 amino acids. Germline CDR1 and CDR2: MNHEY and SMNVEV (reference sequence). The V gene end was trimmed by 2 bases and the J gene end by 0 bases; junction bases not matched to a gene: 4.

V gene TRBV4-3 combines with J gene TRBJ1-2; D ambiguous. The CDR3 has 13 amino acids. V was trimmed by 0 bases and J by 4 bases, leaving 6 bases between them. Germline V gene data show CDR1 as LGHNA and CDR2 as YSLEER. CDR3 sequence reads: CASSQDRSYGYTF. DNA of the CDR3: TGCGCCAGCAGCCAAGATCGGTCCTATGGCTACACCTTC.

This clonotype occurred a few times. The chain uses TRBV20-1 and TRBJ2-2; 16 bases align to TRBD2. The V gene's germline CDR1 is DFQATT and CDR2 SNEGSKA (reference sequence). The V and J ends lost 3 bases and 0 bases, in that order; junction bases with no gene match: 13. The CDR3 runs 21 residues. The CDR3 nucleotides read TGCAGTGCTAGGGGACCGTCGGGACTAGCGGGGGGGCATCCGAACACCGGGGAGCTGTTTTTT. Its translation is CSARGPSGLAGGHPNTGELFF.

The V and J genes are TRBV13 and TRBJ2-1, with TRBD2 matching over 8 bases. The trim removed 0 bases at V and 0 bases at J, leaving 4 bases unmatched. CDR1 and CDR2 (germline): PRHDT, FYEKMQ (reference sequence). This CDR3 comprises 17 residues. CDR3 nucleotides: TGTGCCAGCAGCTTAGGGGAGACTAGCGTCTCCTACAATGAGCAGTTCTTC. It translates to CASSLGETSVSYNEQFF. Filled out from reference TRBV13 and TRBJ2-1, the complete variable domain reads AAGVIQSPRHLIKEKRETATLKCYPIPRHDTVYWYQQGPGQDPQFLISFYEKMQSDKGSIPDRFSAQQFSDYHSELNMSSLELGDSALYFCASSLGETSVSYNEQFFGPGTRLTVL.

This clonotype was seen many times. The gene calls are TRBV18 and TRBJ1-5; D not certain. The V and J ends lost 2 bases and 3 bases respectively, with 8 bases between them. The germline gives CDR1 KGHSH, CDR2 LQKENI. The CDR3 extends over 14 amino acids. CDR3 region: CASSPADLNQPQHF. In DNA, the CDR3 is TGTGCCAGCTCACCAGCAGATCTCAATCAGCCCCAGCATTTT.

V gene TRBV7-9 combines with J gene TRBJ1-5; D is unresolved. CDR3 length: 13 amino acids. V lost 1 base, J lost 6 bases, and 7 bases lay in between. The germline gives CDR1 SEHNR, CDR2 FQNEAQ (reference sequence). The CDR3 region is CASSLGFGQPQHF. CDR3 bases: TGTGCCAGCAGCTTAGGGTTCGGTCAGCCCCAGCATTTT.

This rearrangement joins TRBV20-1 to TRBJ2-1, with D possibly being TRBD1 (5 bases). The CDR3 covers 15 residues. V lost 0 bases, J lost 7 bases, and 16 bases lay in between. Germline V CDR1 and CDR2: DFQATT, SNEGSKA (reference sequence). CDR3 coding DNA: TGCAGTGCTAGAGAGTATCGCAGGGTTTTAAATGAGCAGTTCTTC. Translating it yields CSAREYRRVLNEQFF.

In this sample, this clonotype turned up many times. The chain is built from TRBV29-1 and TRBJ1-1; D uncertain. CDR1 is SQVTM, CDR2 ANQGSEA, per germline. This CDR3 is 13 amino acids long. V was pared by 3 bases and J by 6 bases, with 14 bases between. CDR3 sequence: CSVERGLVPEAFF. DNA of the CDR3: TGCAGCGTTGAGCGCGGCCTAGTGCCTGAAGCTTTCTTT.

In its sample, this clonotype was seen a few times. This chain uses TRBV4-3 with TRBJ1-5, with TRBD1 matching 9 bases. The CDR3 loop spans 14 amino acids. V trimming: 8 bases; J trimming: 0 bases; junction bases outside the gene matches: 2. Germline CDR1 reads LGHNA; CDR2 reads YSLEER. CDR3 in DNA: TGCGCCAGCGACAGGGGGTTTAGCAATCAGCCCCAGCATTTT. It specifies CASDRGFSNQPQHF.

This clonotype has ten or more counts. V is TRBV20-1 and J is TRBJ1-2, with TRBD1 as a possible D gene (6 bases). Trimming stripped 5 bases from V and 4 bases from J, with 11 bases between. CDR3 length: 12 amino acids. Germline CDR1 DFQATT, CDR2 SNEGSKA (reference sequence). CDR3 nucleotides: TGCAGTGCTCTCAGGGGCGGCTATGGCTACACCTTC. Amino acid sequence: CSALRGGYGYTF.

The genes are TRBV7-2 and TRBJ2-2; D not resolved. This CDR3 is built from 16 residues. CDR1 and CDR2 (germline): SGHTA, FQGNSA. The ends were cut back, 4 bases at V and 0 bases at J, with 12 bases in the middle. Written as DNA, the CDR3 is TGTGCCAGCAGCTCCCAGACGTTACCGAACACCGGGGAGCTGTTTTTT. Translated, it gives CASSSQTLPNTGELFF. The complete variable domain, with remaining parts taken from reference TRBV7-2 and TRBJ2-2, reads GAGVSQSPSNKVTEKGKDVELRCDPISGHTALYWYRQSLGQGLEFLIYFQGNSAPDKSGLPSDRFSAERTGGSVSTLTIQRTQQEDSAVYLCASSSQTLPNTGELFFGEGSRLTVL.

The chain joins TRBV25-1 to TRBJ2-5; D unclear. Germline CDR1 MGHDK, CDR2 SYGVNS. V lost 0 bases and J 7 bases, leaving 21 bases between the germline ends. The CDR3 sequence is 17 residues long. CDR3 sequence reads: CASSEYIGGSGSLTQYF. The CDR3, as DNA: TGTGCCAGCAGTGAATATATTGGTGGCAGTGGAAGTTTGACCCAGTACTTC.

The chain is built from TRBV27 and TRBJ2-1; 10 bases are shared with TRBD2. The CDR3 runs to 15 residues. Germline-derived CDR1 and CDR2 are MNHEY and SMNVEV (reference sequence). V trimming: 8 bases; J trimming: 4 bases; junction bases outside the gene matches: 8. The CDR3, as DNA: TGTGCCAGCGGCTCCGGGACTAGCGCTTACAATGAGCAGTTCTTC. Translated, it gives CASGSGTSAYNEQFF.

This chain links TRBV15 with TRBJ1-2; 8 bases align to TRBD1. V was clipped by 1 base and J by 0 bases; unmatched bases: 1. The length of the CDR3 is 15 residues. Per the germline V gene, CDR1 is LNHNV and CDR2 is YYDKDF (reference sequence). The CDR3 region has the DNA TGTGCCACCAGCAGAGGGGACAGGACTAACTATGGCTACACCTTC. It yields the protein CATSRGDRTNYGYTF.

The CDR3, as DNA: TGCGCCAGCAGCCAAGATCGAACTTCCCATGGCACAGATACGCAGTATTTT. This sequence encodes CASSQDRTSHGTDTQYF. V is TRBV4-1 and J is TRBJ2-3, with D uncertain. The V end was cut by 0 bases, the J end by 1 base, with 14 bases between. CDR3 size: 17 residues. The germline CDR1 and CDR2 sequences are MGHRA and YSYEKL.

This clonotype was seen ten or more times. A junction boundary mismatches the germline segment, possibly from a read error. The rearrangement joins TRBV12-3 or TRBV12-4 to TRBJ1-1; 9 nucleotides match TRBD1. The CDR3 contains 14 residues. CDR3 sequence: CASSLGQGKLGAFF. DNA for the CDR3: TGTGCCAGCAGCTTAGGACAGGGGAAATTGGGAGCTTTCTTT.

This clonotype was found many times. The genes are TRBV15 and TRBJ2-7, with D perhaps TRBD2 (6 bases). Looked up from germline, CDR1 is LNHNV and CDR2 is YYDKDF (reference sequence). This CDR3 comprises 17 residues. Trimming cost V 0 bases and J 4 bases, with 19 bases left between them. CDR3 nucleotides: TGTGCCACCAGCAGAGATCAATTGGGGGGAGCCTTTTACGAGCAGTACTTC. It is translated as CATSRDQLGGAFYEQYF.

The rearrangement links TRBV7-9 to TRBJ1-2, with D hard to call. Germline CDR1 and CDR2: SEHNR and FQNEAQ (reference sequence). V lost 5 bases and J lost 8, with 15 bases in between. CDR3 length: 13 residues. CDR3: CASSPDDPGGYTF. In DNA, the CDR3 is TGTGCCAGCAGCCCCGACGACCCCGGGGGCTACACCTTC.

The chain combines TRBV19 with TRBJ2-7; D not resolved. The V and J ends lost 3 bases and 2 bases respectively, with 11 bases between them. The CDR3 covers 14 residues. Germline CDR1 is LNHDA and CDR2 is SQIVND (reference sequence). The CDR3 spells CASSISVTTYEQYF. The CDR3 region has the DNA TGTGCCAGTAGTATCTCCGTTACGACCTACGAGCAGTACTTC.

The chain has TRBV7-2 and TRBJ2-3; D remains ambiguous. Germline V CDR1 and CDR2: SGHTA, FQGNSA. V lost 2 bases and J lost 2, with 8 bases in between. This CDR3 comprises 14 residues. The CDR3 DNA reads TGTGCCAGCAGCTTAACGAGCCCCACAGATACGCAGTATTTT. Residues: CASSLTSPTDTQYF.

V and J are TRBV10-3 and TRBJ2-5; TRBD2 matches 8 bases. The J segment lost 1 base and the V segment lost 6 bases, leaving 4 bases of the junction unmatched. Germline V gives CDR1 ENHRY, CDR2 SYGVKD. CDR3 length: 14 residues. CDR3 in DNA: TGTGCCATCAGCGCTAGCGGGTCCCAAGAGACCCAGTACTTC. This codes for CAISASGSQETQYF.

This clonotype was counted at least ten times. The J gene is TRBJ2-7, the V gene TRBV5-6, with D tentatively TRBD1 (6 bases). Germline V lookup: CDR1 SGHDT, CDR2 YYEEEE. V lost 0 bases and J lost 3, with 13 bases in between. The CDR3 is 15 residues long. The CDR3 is CASSLAPTGGYEQYF. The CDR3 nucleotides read TGTGCCAGCAGCTTGGCCCCGACAGGTGGCTACGAGCAGTACTTC.

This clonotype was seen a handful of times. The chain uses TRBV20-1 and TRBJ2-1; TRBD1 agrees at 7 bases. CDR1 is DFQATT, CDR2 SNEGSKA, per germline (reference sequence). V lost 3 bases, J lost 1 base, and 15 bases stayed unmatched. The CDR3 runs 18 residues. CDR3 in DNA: TGCAGTGCTAGTAGGACAGGTCAAGGATCTAGGTCCTACAATGAGCAGTTCTTC. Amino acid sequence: CSASRTGQGSRSYNEQFF.